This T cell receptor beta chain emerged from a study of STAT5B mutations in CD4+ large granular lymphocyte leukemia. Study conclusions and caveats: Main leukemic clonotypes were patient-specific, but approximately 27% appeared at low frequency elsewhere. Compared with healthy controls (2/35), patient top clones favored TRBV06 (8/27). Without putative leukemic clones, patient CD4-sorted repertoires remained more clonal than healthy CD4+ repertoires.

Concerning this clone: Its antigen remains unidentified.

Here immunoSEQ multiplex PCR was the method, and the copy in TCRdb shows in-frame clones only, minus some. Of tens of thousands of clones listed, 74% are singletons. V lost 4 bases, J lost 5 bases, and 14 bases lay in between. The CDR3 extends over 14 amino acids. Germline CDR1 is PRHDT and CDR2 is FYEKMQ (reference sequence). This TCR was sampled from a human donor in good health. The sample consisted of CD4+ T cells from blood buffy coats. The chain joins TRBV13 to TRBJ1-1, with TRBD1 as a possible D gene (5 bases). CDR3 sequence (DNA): TGTGCCAGCAGCTCCCTAAGGGGCTTAACTGAAGCTTTCTTT. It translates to CASSSLRGLTEAFF.